Below, 7 T cell receptor beta chains from the same sample are listed, as sequenced in a study of T cells in women clearing cervical HPV infection. This table comes from immunoSEQ multiplex PCR, and its TCRdb copy is limited to in-frame clones, with some not included. The listing contains 25,000 to 35,000 clones. Sequencing was carried out using blood buffy coat. The receptors stem from a woman between 18 and 70 years old with a cervical HPV16 infection that either progressed to CIN3+ or cleared (not recorded which).

Worth noting for this clone: The read stops 3 residues short of the end of the CDR3; the missing end is completed from the germline J gene. This rearrangement joins TRBV19 to TRBJ1-2; 8 nucleotides match TRBD1. This CDR3 spans 14 amino acids. The germline V gene has CDR1 LNHDA and CDR2 SQIVND (reference sequence). Partial CDR3 DNA: TGTGCCAGTAGTCTTAAACAGGGGGAGGTAGGC. The encoded protein is CASSLKQGEVG. The entire CDR3 reads CASSLKQGEVGYTF.

Notes on this clone: The DNA ends 3 residues before the CDR3 does, and the rest of the CDR3 is filled in from the germline J gene. The chain couples TRBV4-1 to TRBJ2-5, with a possible D match to TRBD1 (5 bases). The length of the CDR3 is 15 residues. The germline V and J ends were trimmed by 0 bases and 2 bases, with 10 bases remaining between them. The germline V gene has CDR1 MGHRA and CDR2 YSYEKL. CDR3 DNA, as far as it was read: TGCGCCAGCAGCCAAGATGGCAGGGCTCAAGAGACC. Translation: CASSQDGRAQET. The full CDR3 is CASSQDGRAQETQYF.

This CDR3 is CASSDTSGGTQYF. CDR3 DNA (partial): TGTGCCAGTAGTGATACTAGCGGCGGGACG. The genes are TRBV19 and TRBJ2-3, with 8 nucleotides matching TRBD2. The CDR3 goes on 3 residues after the read ends, and that part is filled in from the germline J gene. The CDR3 has 13 amino acids. CDR1 is LNHDA, CDR2 SQIVND, per germline (reference sequence).

Concerning this clone: The read ends 3 residues shy of where the CDR3 ends; the end is completed using the germline J gene. V and J are TRBV2 and TRBJ1-4; TRBD1 might be the D (6 bases). Trimming shortened V by 8 bases and J by 8 bases, and 21 bases separated the two germline ends. The CDR3 is 15 amino acids. Germline lookup yields CDR1 SNHLY and CDR2 FYNNEI. CDR3 in amino acids: CASSPQGPRGEKLFF. Partial CDR3 DNA: TGTGCCAGCTCGCCACAGGGTCCCAGGGGCGAAAAA.

Turning to this clone: The CDR3 end lies 3 residues beyond the end of the read and is filled in from the germline J gene. V is TRBV7-9 and J is TRBJ1-4; TRBD1 matches 7 bases. Germline lookup yields CDR1 SEHNR and CDR2 FQNEAQ (reference sequence). With 5 bases clipped from V and 5 bases from J, the junction kept 5 bases outside the gene matches. The CDR3 spans 14 residues. The CDR3 here is CASSRDRGNEKLFF. Incomplete CDR3 DNA: TGTGCCAGCAGCCGGGACAGAGGGAATGAAAAA.

As concerns this clone: The read halts 3 residues ahead of the CDR3 end, with the missing end drawn from the germline J gene. The chain carries TRBV16 and TRBJ2-5, with a tentative D call TRBD1 (5 bases). CDR3 size: 14 residues. Germline V gene lookup returns CDR1 KGHSY and CDR2 FQNENV. Trimming stripped 2 bases from V and 2 bases from J, with 9 bases between. CDR3 residues: CASSQGARQETQYF. Incomplete CDR3 DNA: TGTGCCAGCAGCCAAGGGGCCAGACAAGAGACC.

Remarks on this clone: The CDR3 extends 3 residues past the end of the read, so its final part is completed from the germline J gene. The rearrangement links TRBV7-9 to TRBJ1-5; D ambiguous. With 4 bases removed from V and 3 bases from J, the gap between germline ends came to 10 bases. Germline assignment: CDR1 SEHNR and CDR2 FQNEAQ (reference sequence). The CDR3 covers 14 residues. The CDR3: CASSYQTDNQPQHF. CDR3 bases read: TGTGCCAGCAGCTACCAAACAGACAATCAGCCC.